These T cell receptor beta chains were read from a single sample in a study of blood T cell repertoires in COVID-19. Produced via immunoSEQ multiplex PCR; TCRdb's table is partial and in-frame only. This sample has more than 150,000 clones, with over 80% found just once. The source material was peripheral blood. These receptors originate from an older man who had recovered from COVID-19. Each CDR3 is given without its conserved first and last residue.

V: TRBV5-4; CDR3: ASSLAGGADTEAF
V: TRBV7-8; CDR3: ASSLRDRGTGELF
V: TRBV15; CDR3: ATSRDGGQATDTQY
V: TRBV5-6; CDR3: ASSSGLAREQY
V: TRBV5-4; CDR3: ASSLDLAGVEQF
V: TRBV5-1; CDR3: ASSLLLAGGINEQF
V: TRBV6-6; CDR3: ASGGQGAVSGNTIY
V: TRBV5-5; CDR3: ASSLGPGGSSGANVLT
V: TRBV5-5; CDR3: ASSRWSSQLSNEQF
V: TRBV5-1; CDR3: ASSFTDRGTNEKLF
V: TRBV28; CDR3: ASSLGGDQGKLF
V: TRBV5-6; CDR3: ASAWGATNEKLF
V: TRBV29-1; CDR3: SVAGQGRTSGRLYNEQF
V: TRBV19; CDR3: ASSIPSMRSQF
V: TRBV27; CDR3: ASSLSITGGSPDTQY
V: TRBV2; CDR3: ASSVQIQETQY